This T cell receptor beta chain was sequenced for a study of blood T cell repertoires in COVID-19. Overall study: Sources were T cells, B-cell-depleted T cells, or PBMCs; the material itself was cDNA or gDNA.

This CDR3 comprises 17 residues. Looked up from germline, CDR1 is SNHLY and CDR2 is FYNNEI. V gave up 3 bases and J gave up 4 bases; unmatched junction bases: 8. The repertoire was sequenced with immunoSEQ multiplex PCR; TCRdb's copy has only in-frame clones and lacks some. The sample has 470,000 or so clones, 70% to 90% seen once. Source material: peripheral blood. V gene TRBV2 combines with J gene TRBJ1-5; the match to TRBD1 covers 11 bases. The origin of this receptor is a human donor in a cohort sampled during active COVID-19. The CDR3 spells CASSDRRTGGSNQPQHF. In nucleotides, the CDR3 is TGTGCCAGCAGTGATCGTAGGACAGGGGGCTCAAATCAGCCCCAGCATTTT.